The rows below give T cell receptor beta chains drawn from one sample of a study of T-cell reconstitution after alpha-beta-depleted transplantation in children. One entry per CDR3 protein results from TCRdb running MiXCR on the PCR reads. The sample records some 95,000 distinct CDR3 sequences, more than 20% being singletons. The sample in question was PBMCs, obtained before TCRalphabeta/CD19-depleted stem cell transplant. The receptors stem from a boy aged 2 to 10 with acute lymphoblastic leukemia, due to receive a stem cell transplant. Both conserved end residues are part of each CDR3. The order of the fields is D gene, J gene, V gene, clone size, CDR3 DNA, CDR3 protein. D genes are given only for firm matches. Size is omitted from some rows. Given values are once, few, many or a class for expanded clones.

. | TRBJ2-1 | TRBV12-3/TRBV12-4 | . | TGTGCCAGCAGCCATGACAGAGTGTGGGCATTCGATGAGCAGTTCTTC | CASSHDRVWAFDEQFF
. | TRBJ2-1 | TRBV5-1 | few | TGCGCCAGCAGCTTGGCCGCCCCCGCAGGGCTAGCGTCTTACAATGAGCAGTTCTTC | CASSLAAPAGLASYNEQFF
. | TRBJ1-4 | TRBV7-9 | . | TGTGCCAGCAGCTTTCGGGGGAGCAGTGAAAAACTGTTTTTT | CASSFRGSSEKLFF
. | TRBJ1-6 | TRBV6-1 | few | TGTGCCAGCACCCCGGGGGCTAGAGATTCACCCCTCCACTTT | CASTPGARDSPLHF
. | TRBJ2-7 | TRBV6-1 | few | TGTGCCAGCAGTGAAACCCCCTACGAGCAGTACTTC | CASSETPYEQYF
. | TRBJ2-1 | TRBV6-5 | many | TGTGCCAGCAGTTACCGAAATGAGCAGTTCTTC | CASSYRNEQFF
. | TRBJ2-1 | TRBV29-1 | few | TGCAGCGGAGGGGGCGGAGGGGCCATCAACAATGAGCAGTTCTTC | CSGGGGGAINNEQFF
. | TRBJ2-7 | TRBV12-3/TRBV12-4 | . | TGTGCCAGCAGTGGAGGGACCGCCGCTCCCTACGAGCAGTACTTC | CASSGGTAAPYEQYF
. | TRBJ2-7 | TRBV30 | few | TGTGCCTGGGGGTGGGGTGCCTACGAGCAGTACTTC | CAWGWGAYEQYF
TRBD1 | TRBJ1-2 | TRBV20-1 | . | TGCAGTGCTCGGACAGGCGTCCTCTATGGCTACACCTTC | CSARTGVLYGYTF
TRBD1 | TRBJ1-1 | TRBV20-1 | . | TGCAGTGCTACCGGGACAGAAATTGAAGCTTTCTTT | CSATGTEIEAFF
. | TRBJ2-5 | TRBV15 | few | TGTGCCACCAGCAGAGATCGCCTCCAAGAGACCCAGTACTTC | CATSRDRLQETQYF
TRBD2 | TRBJ2-3 | TRBV5-6 | few | TGTGCCAGCAGCTTGGTTGACGGGGGGGCAAGACAGTATTTT | CASSLVDGGARQYF
TRBD2 | TRBJ2-1 | TRBV27 | few | TGTGCCAGCAGTTCATTGAGCGGGAGGTTTAATGAGCAGTTCTTC | CASSSLSGRFNEQFF
TRBD1 | TRBJ2-7 | TRBV5-1 | . | TGCGCCAGCAGCGTCATCCCGGGACAGGGTAACGAGCAGTACTTC | CASSVIPGQGNEQYF
. | TRBJ2-3 | TRBV20-1 | few | TGCAGTGCTCCCGGGGGCCCGGGGGGCGATACGCAGTATTTT | CSAPGGPGGDTQYF
. | TRBJ1-1 | TRBV29-1 | . | TGCAGCGTTGCAGGGGTTAAGAACACTGAAGCTTTCTTT | CSVAGVKNTEAFF
TRBD2 | TRBJ2-5 | TRBV7-9 | . | TGTGCCAGCAGCGTTAGCGGGAGCCTACAAGAGACCCAGTACTTC | CASSVSGSLQETQYF
TRBD1 | TRBJ1-1 | TRBV9 | . | TGTGCCAGCAGCGTAGGTCCAGCGGGACAGGGAAGGAGGAACACTGAAGCTTTCTTT | CASSVGPAGQGRRNTEAFF
. | TRBJ1-1 | TRBV29-1 | . | TGCAGCGTTGAAGTAGGCGCGAACGCTGAAGCTTTCTTT | CSVEVGANAEAFF
. | TRBJ2-7 | TRBV28 | medium-sized | TGTGCCAGCACCCACCTGACCACCGACTGGAGGTCCTACGAGCAGTACTTC | CASTHLTTDWRSYEQYF
. | TRBJ1-4 | TRBV4-1 | few | TGCGCCAGCAACCGGGGGAATCTGGGTGAAAAACTGTTTTTT | CASNRGNLGEKLFF
. | TRBJ2-1 | TRBV7-9 | . | TGTGCCAGCAGCTTAGCGGGGGCGACTGAGCAGTTCTTC | CASSLAGATEQFF
. | TRBJ2-5 | TRBV3-1 | few | TGTGCCAGCAGCCCCCTCGGTGAGCAGGGAGAGACCCAGTACTTC | CASSPLGEQGETQYF
. | TRBJ2-1 | TRBV5-1 | . | TGCGCCAGCAGCCTACCTGGACCCGGCTCTAGTGAGCAGTTCTTC | CASSLPGPGSSEQFF